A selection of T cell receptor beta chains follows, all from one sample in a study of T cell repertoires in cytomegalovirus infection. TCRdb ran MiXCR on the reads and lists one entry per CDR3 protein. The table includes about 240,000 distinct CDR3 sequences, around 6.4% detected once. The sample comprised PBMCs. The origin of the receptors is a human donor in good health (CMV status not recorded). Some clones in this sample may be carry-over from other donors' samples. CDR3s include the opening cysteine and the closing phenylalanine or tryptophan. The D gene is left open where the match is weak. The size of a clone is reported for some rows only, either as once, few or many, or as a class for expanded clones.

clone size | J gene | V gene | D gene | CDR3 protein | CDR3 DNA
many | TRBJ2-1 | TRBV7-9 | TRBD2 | CASSPLAGNVNEQFF | TGTGCCAGCAGCCCGCTAGCGGGGAACGTCAATGAGCAGTTCTTC
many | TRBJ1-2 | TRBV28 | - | CASSSRYHHRVAYYGYTF | TGTGCCAGCAGCTCTAGATACCACCACAGGGTAGCCTACTATGGCTACACCTTC
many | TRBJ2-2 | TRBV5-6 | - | CASSPLGNYYENTGELFF | TGTGCCAGCAGCCCCCTGGGTAACTACTACGAGAACACCGGGGAGCTGTTTTTT
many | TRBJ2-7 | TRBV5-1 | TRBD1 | CASSERDSRGLSNYEQYF | TGCGCCAGCAGCGAGAGGGACAGCAGGGGTTTGTCTAACTACGAGCAGTACTTC
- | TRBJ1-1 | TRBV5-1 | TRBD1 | CASSTDRANTEAFF | TGCGCCAGCAGCACGGACAGGGCGAACACTGAAGCTTTCTTT
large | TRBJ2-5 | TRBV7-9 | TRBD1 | CASSLPPGQGDQETQYF | TGTGCCAGCAGCCTTCCCCCGGGACAGGGGGACCAAGAGACCCAGTACTTC
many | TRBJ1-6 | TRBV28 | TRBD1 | CASSFGTGGRSPLHF | TGTGCCAGCAGTTTCGGGACAGGGGGAAGGTCACCCCTCCACTTT
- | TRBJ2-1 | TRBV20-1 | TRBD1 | CSAPDRIKSYNEQFF | TGCAGTGCTCCGGACAGGATCAAATCCTACAATGAGCAGTTCTTC
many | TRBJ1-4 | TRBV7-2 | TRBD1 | CASSTDRGNEKLFF | TGTGCCAGCAGCACGGACAGGGGGAATGAAAAACTGTTTTTT
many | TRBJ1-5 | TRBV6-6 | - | CASSYSRANQPQHF | TGTGCCAGCAGTTACTCGAGGGCCAATCAGCCCCAGCATTTT
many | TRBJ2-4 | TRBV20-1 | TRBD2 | CSARVGLAGAHLAKNIQYF | TGCAGTGCTAGGGTGGGACTAGCGGGGGCCCACCTAGCCAAAAACATTCAGTACTTC
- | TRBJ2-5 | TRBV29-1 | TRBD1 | CSVETGGEQTQYF | TGCAGCGTTGAAACAGGGGGTGAACAGACCCAGTACTTC
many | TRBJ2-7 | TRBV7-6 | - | CASSLSGQTADEQYF | TGTGCCAGCAGCTTATCCGGACAAACTGCTGACGAGCAGTACTTC
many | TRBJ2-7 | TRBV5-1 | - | CASSFSLSYEQYF | TGCGCCAGCAGCTTTTCCCTCTCCTACGAGCAGTACTTC
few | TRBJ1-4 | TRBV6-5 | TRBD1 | CASSRRTGVEEKLFF | TGTGCCAGCAGCCGAAGGACAGGGGTGGAGGAAAAACTGTTTTTT
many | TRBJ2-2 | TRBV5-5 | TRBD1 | CASSPVTGLTGELFF | TGTGCCAGCAGCCCCGTGACAGGGCTCACCGGGGAGCTGTTTTTT
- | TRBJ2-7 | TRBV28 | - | CASSLYAEQYF | TGTGCCAGCAGTTTGTACGCCGAGCAGTACTTC
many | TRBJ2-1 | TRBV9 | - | CASSVASFNEQFF | TGTGCCAGCAGCGTAGCTAGCTTCAATGAGCAGTTCTTC
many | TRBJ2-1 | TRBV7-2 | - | CASSPTIRSHNEQFF | TGTGCCAGCAGCCCGACCATCAGATCACACAATGAGCAGTTCTTC
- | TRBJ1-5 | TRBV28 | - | CASSLEGRWNQPQHF | TGTGCCAGCAGTTTAGAAGGACGGTGGAATCAGCCCCAGCATTTT
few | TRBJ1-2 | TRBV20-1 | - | CSAPAKGYTF | TGCAGTGCTCCCGCCAAAGGCTACACCTTC
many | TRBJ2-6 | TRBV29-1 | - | CSVGHRASSGANVLTF | TGCAGCGTTGGGCACAGGGCCAGCTCTGGGGCCAACGTCCTGACTTTC